These T cell receptor beta chains were read from a single sample in a study of blood T cell repertoires in COVID-19. Data came from immunoSEQ multiplex PCR; TCRdb stores just in-frame clones and leaves some out. The sample has some 220,000 clones; 80% to 85% are singletons. Specimen: peripheral blood. The source of these receptors is a woman in her sixties or seventies with COVID-19, enrolled during active disease. The CDR3 runs from the conserved cysteine through the conserved F or W. A D gene is named only where the DNA matches it firmly. Only part of the rows carry a size: once, few, many, or a class if the clone is expanded.

v_gene,abundance,d_gene,j_gene,CDR3aa,CDR3nt
TRBV11-2,-,TRBD1,TRBJ2-4,CASSLASGTGGINIQYF,TGTGCCAGCAGCTTAGCATCCGGGACAGGGGGTATCAACATTCAGTACTTC
TRBV11-3,-,TRBD2,TRBJ2-3,CASSLGLAGAPTDTQYF,TGTGCCAGCAGCTTGGGACTAGCGGGCGCCCCCACAGATACGCAGTATTTT
TRBV9,-,TRBD2,TRBJ2-1,CASSQDPGGPADEQFF,TGTGCCAGCAGCCAAGACCCGGGAGGGCCCGCCGATGAGCAGTTCTTC
TRBV3-1/TRBV3-2,-,TRBD1,TRBJ1-1,CASSQETGGLNTEAFF,TGTGCCAGCAGCCAAGAAACAGGGGGCTTGAACACTGAAGCTTTCTTT
TRBV6-2/TRBV6-3,-,TRBD2,TRBJ2-1,CASSYGSPGTSGRKQFF,TGTGCCAGCAGTTACGGAAGCCCGGGGACTAGCGGGAGAAAACAGTTCTTC
TRBV5-8,-,TRBD1,TRBJ2-7,CASSGGQASYEQYF,TGTGCCAGCAGCGGGGGACAGGCCTCCTACGAGCAGTACTTC
TRBV19,-,-,TRBJ1-2,CASRREPYGYTF,TGTGCCAGTAGGAGAGAGCCCTATGGCTACACCTTC
TRBV7-8,-,TRBD1,TRBJ1-2,CASSGTGGALGYTF,TGTGCCAGCAGCGGGACAGGGGGCGCGTTAGGCTACACCTTC
TRBV5-5,-,TRBD1,TRBJ1-4,CASSRTGAINEKLFF,TGTGCCAGCAGCCGTACAGGGGCGATTAATGAAAAACTGTTTTTT
TRBV5-4,-,-,TRBJ2-5,CASSLQGSGETQYF,TGTGCCAGCAGCTTGCAGGGGTCAGGGGAGACCCAGTACTTC
TRBV4-1,-,TRBD1,TRBJ2-3,CASSQEAGQGPDTQYF,TGCGCCAGCAGCCAAGAGGCGGGACAGGGGCCAGATACGCAGTATTTT
TRBV7-2,-,-,TRBJ2-7,CASSFSSGSYEQYF,TGTGCCAGCAGCTTTAGCTCGGGATCCTACGAGCAGTACTTC
TRBV30,-,-,TRBJ1-5,CAWSVGGRSQPQHF,TGTGCCTGGAGTGTAGGGGGACGGAGTCAGCCCCAGCATTTT
TRBV30,-,TRBD1,TRBJ1-3,CAWSPGQGRGNTIYF,TGTGCCTGGAGCCCGGGACAGGGTCGCGGAAACACCATATATTTT
TRBV28,few,TRBD1,TRBJ1-6,CASSLDRRSYNSPLHF,TGTGCCAGCAGTCTGGACAGGCGGTCCTATAATTCACCCCTCCACTTT
TRBV11-2,-,-,TRBJ2-1,CASSPPRQTGYNEQFF,TGTGCCAGCAGCCCCCCTCGGCAAACGGGATACAATGAGCAGTTCTTC
TRBV28,-,TRBD1,TRBJ2-1,CASSSIGQGTNEQFF,TGTGCCAGCAGTTCAATAGGACAGGGGACAAATGAGCAGTTCTTC
TRBV28,-,-,TRBJ1-6,CASSFSGDNSPLHF,TGTGCCAGCAGTTTTTCAGGGGATAATTCACCCCTCCACTTT
TRBV28,-,TRBD1,TRBJ1-1,CASCTGTGEIWAFF,TGTGCCAGTTGTACCGGGACAGGGGAAATATGGGCTTTCTTT
TRBV3-1/TRBV3-2,-,TRBD1,TRBJ2-5,CASSQLQGPETQYF,TGTGCCAGCAGCCAACTACAGGGGCCAGAGACCCAGTACTTC
TRBV6-6,-,TRBD1,TRBJ1-2,CASSYSDRAGVGYTF,TGTGCCAGCAGTTACTCCGACAGGGCTGGAGTCGGCTACACCTTC
TRBV7-6,-,TRBD1,TRBJ1-2,CASSLAFAATGSGGYTF,TGTGCCAGCAGCTTAGCCTTTGCCGCGACAGGGTCCGGCGGCTACACCTTC
TRBV7-2,-,-,TRBJ2-1,CASSYKGGDEQFF,TGTGCCAGCAGCTACAAAGGGGGTGATGAGCAGTTCTTC
TRBV28,-,-,TRBJ1-2,CASSPRSRSGYTF,TGTGCCAGCAGTCCCAGGTCTCGTAGTGGCTACACCTTC
TRBV19,-,TRBD2,TRBJ2-7,CATSLAGVYEQYF,TGTGCCACCTCTCTAGCGGGAGTCTACGAGCAGTACTTC
TRBV6-5,once,-,TRBJ2-2,CASRPTSAGELFF,TGTGCCAGCAGACCTACTAGTGCCGGGGAGCTGTTTTTT
TRBV5-1,once,-,TRBJ2-4,CASSLAEAHGKNIQYF,TGCGCCAGCAGCTTGGCAGAGGCGCACGGCAAAAACATTCAGTACTTC
TRBV30,-,-,TRBJ1-5,CAWSDGELQPQHF,TGTGCCTGGAGTGACGGGGAACTCCAGCCCCAGCATTTT
TRBV2,-,-,TRBJ1-5,CASSEERAYQPQHF,TGTGCCAGCAGTGAAGAGCGGGCGTATCAGCCCCAGCATTTT